Listed here are 5 T cell receptor beta chains from one sample, sequenced in a study of human T cells and chemical hapten exposure. Regarding time point: pre-sensitization, week 0. Stated treatment: therapeutic diphenylcyclopropenone sensitization with weekly scalp DPC. In TCRdb, the RACE reads were re-called with MiXCR into one record per CDR3 protein. The sample lists about 350,000 distinct CDR3 sequences; roughly 6% were seen once. Sequenced here: whole blood, sampled in connection with sensitization to the hapten diphenylcyclopropenone (DPC). The receptor source for this set is a woman aged 18-29 years with alopecia areata. Some clones in this sample may be carry-over from other donors' samples.

This clonotype was found many times. The chain links TRBV12-3 or TRBV12-4 to TRBJ2-5; D possibly corresponds to TRBD2 (6 bases). The V end lost 3 bases, the J end lost 4 bases, and 9 bases lay between the germline ends. CDR3 size: 13 residues. The CDR3 region is CASSFRGIETQYF. The CDR3 bases are TGTGCCAGCAGTTTCCGGGGGATAGAGACCCAGTACTTC.

The sample holds many counts of this clonotype. The chain uses TRBV5-1 and TRBJ1-6; D is uncertain. Germline V gives CDR1 SGHRS, CDR2 YFSETQ. This CDR3 has 16 residues. The V end lost 0 bases, the J end lost 5 bases, and 12 bases lay between the germline ends. In DNA, the CDR3 is TGCGCCAGCAGCTTGGACAGTCGGGCCAATAATTCACCCCTCCACTTT. It encodes CASSLDSRANNSPLHF.

A few counts support this clonotype. This chain links TRBV25-1 with TRBJ2-2; 11 nucleotides align to TRBD2. The CDR3 contains 17 residues. Germline assignment: CDR1 MGHDK and CDR2 SYGVNS. After removal of 0 bases from V and 3 bases from J, the junction contained 3 bases not matched to a gene. CDR3 residues: CASSEYMTSGDTGELFF. The CDR3 DNA is TGTGCCAGCAGTGAATATATGACTAGCGGGGACACCGGGGAGCTGTTTTTT.

This clonotype was seen at least ten times. The J gene is TRBJ2-1, the V gene TRBV12-3 or TRBV12-4, with TRBD2 matching over 8 bases. The V and J ends lost 2 bases and 7 bases, in that order; junction bases with no gene match: 4. This CDR3 region has 14 residues. CDR3 sequence reads: CASSLTGGPNEQFF. The CDR3 DNA follows: TGTGCCAGCAGTTTAACGGGGGGGCCGAATGAGCAGTTCTTC.

This clonotype has only a few counts. The chain carries TRBV19 and TRBJ2-7, with D maybe TRBD2 (5 bases). Germline assignment: CDR1 LNHDA and CDR2 SQIVND (reference sequence). The CDR3 totals 14 residues. Trimming pared 8 bases from V and 1 base from J, leaving 15 bases between. CDR3 residues: CASRAQAGSYEQYF. CDR3 nucleotide sequence: TGTGCCAGTCGGGCGCAGGCGGGTTCCTACGAGCAGTACTTC.